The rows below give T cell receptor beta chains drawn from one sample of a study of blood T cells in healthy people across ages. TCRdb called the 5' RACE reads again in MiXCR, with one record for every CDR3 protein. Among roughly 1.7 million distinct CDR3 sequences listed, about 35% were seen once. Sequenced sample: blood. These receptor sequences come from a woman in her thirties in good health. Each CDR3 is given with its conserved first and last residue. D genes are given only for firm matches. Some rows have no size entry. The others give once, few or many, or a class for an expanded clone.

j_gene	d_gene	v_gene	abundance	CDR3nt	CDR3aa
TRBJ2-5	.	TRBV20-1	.	TGCAGTGCTAGATGGGGGTCCGAGACCCAGTACTTC	CSARWGSETQYF
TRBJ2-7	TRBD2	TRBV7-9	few	TGTGCCAGCAGCCCAAGTGCCGGGACTAGCGGGGGTTACGAGCAGTACTTC	CASSPSAGTSGGYEQYF
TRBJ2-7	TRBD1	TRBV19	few	TGTGCCAGTAGTTCCCACCCCGGGACAGGGAGTTACGAGCAGTACTTC	CASSSHPGTGSYEQYF
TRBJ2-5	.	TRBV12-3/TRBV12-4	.	TGTGCCAGCAGTAATAATCTAGCGGAGACCCAGTACTTC	CASSNNLAETQYF
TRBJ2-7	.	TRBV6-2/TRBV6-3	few	TGTGCCAGCAGTTACGGGGGAAACTCCTACGAGCAGTACTTC	CASSYGGNSYEQYF
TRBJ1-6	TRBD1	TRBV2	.	TGTGCCAGCACCACCGGGACAGCAAATTCACCCCTCCACTTT	CASTTGTANSPLHF
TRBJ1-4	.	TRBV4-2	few	TGTGCCAGCAGCCGAGTCGTATTGGGCGAAGGTGAAAAACTGTTTTTT	CASSRVVLGEGEKLFF
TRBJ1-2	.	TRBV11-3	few	TGTGCCAGCAGCGAAGACCCCGATGGCTACACCTTC	CASSEDPDGYTF
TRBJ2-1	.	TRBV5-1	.	TGCGCCAGCAGCTATGACAACGGGGTACGATTCAATGAGCAGTTCTTC	CASSYDNGVRFNEQFF
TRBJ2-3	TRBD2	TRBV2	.	TGTGCCAGCAGTGACCCAGCGGGGGAAGGTACGCAGTATTTT	CASSDPAGEGTQYF
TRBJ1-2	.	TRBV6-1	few	TGTGCCAGCAGTGGGAAAGGTGGTAACTATGGCTACACCTTC	CASSGKGGNYGYTF
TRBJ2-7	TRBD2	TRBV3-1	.	TGTGCCAGCAGCCGATTAGCGGGGGGGCCCCCCTACGAGCAGTACTTC	CASSRLAGGPPYEQYF
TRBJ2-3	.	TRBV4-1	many	TGCGCCAGCAGCCATGCCCTCGGGGAAGATACGCAGTATTTT	CASSHALGEDTQYF
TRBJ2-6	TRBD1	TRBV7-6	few	TGTGCCAGCAGCCTCAGAGACAGGGTTGCTGGGGCCAACGTCCTGACTTTC	CASSLRDRVAGANVLTF
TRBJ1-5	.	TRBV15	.	TGTGCCACCAGCAGAGACCTAGGGGGTGGTCAGCCCCAGCATTTT	CATSRDLGGGQPQHF
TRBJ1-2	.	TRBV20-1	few	TGCAGTGCCCCGGGGTGGGGGGCGGATGGCTACACCTTC	CSAPGWGADGYTF
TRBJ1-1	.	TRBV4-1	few	TGCGCCAGCAGCCAAAGGGTTTTCGGGGAAGCTTTCTTT	CASSQRVFGEAFF
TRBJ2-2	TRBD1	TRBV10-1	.	TGCGCCAGCCCCACCGGGACAGGGGACACCGGGGAGCTGTTTTTT	CASPTGTGDTGELFF
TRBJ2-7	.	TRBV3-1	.	TGTGCCAGCAGCCAAGGAGGGGACGGACGGCAGTACTTC	CASSQGGDGRQYF
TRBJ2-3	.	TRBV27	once	TGTGCCAGCAGTTCTCGGACTCTGATTAGCACAGATACGCAGTATTTT	CASSSRTLISTDTQYF
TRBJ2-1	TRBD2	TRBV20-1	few	TGCAGTGCTAGCCCCCCCCCGGGAGCGGGAGGACCCTACTTCAGCTCCTACAATGAGCAGTTCTTC	CSASPPPGAGGPYFSSYNEQFF
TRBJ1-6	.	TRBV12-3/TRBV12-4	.	TGTGCCAGCAGTTCCAACGGGCAGTCACCCCTCCACTTT	CASSSNGQSPLHF
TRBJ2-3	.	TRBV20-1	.	TGCAGTGCTGGGGGAAAGGGGCAGGTGACAGATACGCAGTATTTT	CSAGGKGQVTDTQYF
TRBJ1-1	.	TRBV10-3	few	TGTGCCATCAGGGAAGGGACTGAAGCTTTCTTT	CAIREGTEAFF
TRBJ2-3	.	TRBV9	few	TGTGCCAGCAGCCCCACTTCCAAAAAAAGCACAGATACGCAGTATTTT	CASSPTSKKSTDTQYF
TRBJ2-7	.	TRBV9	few	TGTGCCAGCAGCACTAGTTCTGTAGGCTACGAGCAGTACTTC	CASSTSSVGYEQYF
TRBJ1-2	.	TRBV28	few	TGTGCCAGCAGGCAGGCTAACTATGGCTACACCTTC	CASRQANYGYTF
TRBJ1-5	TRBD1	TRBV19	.	TGTGCCAGTAGTACTCTTCAAGGACAGGGCCGAAATCAGCCCCAGCATTTT	CASSTLQGQGRNQPQHF
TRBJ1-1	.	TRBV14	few	TGTGCCAGCAGCCAAACACAAATGAACACTGAAGCTTTCTTT	CASSQTQMNTEAFF
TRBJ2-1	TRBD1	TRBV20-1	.	TGCAGTGCTAGACCTTCGGGACAGGGGTTTGAGCAGTTCTTC	CSARPSGQGFEQFF
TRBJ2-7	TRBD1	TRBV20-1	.	TGCAGTGCTAGAGATACCGGGACAGGGGGTCCCTACGAGCAGTACTTC	CSARDTGTGGPYEQYF
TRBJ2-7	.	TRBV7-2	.	TGTGCCAGCAGTTCCGGACCAGCTCCTGACGCCGAGCAGTACTTC	CASSSGPAPDAEQYF
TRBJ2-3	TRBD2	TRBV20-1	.	TGCAGTGCTACCGGCGGGAGACTTACAGATACGCAGTATTTT	CSATGGRLTDTQYF
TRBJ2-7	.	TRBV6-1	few	TGTGCCACCTCAGTGGGTATAGGCTACGAGCAGTACTTC	CATSVGIGYEQYF
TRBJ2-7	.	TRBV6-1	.	TGTGCCAGCAGTAAAGTGGGGGGGCCCTCCTACGAGCAGTACTTC	CASSKVGGPSYEQYF
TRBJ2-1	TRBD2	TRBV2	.	TGTGCCAGCAGTGACGGTCTAGCGGGAGCAGTTTTCAATGAGCAGTTCTTC	CASSDGLAGAVFNEQFF
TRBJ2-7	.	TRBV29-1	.	TGCAGCGCCTGGGGGGGGGCCTCCTACGAGCAGTACTTC	CSAWGGASYEQYF
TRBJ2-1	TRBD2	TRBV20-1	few	TGCAGTGCTAGAGATGTATCAGCGGGAGAATATAGGTCCTACAATGAGCAGTTCTTC	CSARDVSAGEYRSYNEQFF
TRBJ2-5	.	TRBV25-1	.	TGTGCCAGCATTCGGCCGCTAGGGAGCGGGCCAGAGGAGGGGGAAGAGACCCAGTACTTC	CASIRPLGSGPEEGEETQYF
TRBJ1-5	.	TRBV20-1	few	TGCAGTGCTAGAGGCACCGGGACTCCTGGGCCCCAGCCCCAGCATTTT	CSARGTGTPGPQPQHF
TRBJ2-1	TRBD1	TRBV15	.	TGTGCCACCAGCAGAGGCAGGGGGTTTTACAATGAGCAGTTCTTC	CATSRGRGFYNEQFF
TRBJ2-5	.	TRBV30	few	TGTGCCTGCCGTTCCCACGGAGAGACCCAGTACTTC	CACRSHGETQYF
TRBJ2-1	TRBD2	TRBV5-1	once	TGCGCCAGCAGCTTGGTACGGGAGGCAGGCTACAATGAGCAGTTCTTC	CASSLVREAGYNEQFF
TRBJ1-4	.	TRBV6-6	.	TGTGCCAGCAGCCCCTTGAGGGGTTCTAATGAAAAACTGTTTTTT	CASSPLRGSNEKLFF
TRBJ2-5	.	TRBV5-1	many	TGCGCCAGCCCCTTATCCGGGATCCAAGAGACCCAGTACTTC	CASPLSGIQETQYF
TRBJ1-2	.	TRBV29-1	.	TGCAGCGCCCTGGACGGTACTAACTATGGCTACACCTTC	CSALDGTNYGYTF
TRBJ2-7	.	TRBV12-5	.	TGTGCTAGTGGTTTGGTACTAGGGGGTTACTACGAGCAGTACTTC	CASGLVLGGYYEQYF
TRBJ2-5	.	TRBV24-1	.	TGTGCCACCAGTAGCGGGACGGGGGCTCCCCAAGAGACCCAGTACTTC	CATSSGTGAPQETQYF
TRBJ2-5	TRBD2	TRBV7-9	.	TGTGCCAGCAGCCAATCGCGCGGGAGGGGCCCAGAGACCCAGTACTTC	CASSQSRGRGPETQYF
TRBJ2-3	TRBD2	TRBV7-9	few	TGTGCCAGCAGCTTAGTGCGGGGGGCCGGTGGAGATGCGCAGTATTTT	CASSLVRGAGGDAQYF
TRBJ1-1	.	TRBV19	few	TGTGCCAGTAGTAGGCCGGGGGCAGATGAAGCTTTCTTT	CASSRPGADEAFF
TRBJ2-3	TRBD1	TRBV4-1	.	TGCGCCAGCAGCCAAGAGTGGTCCCCAGGGACAGATACGCGGTATTTT	CASSQEWSPGTDTRYF
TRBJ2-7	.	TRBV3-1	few	TGTGCCAGCAGCCAAGAACACCCGGCTAGCGTTTTCTACGAGCAGTACTTC	CASSQEHPASVFYEQYF